Detailed here is one T cell receptor beta chain. Its antigen is unknown. Every isolated RNA sample was fully reverse transcribed, so sequencing captured expressed TCRB transcripts. Using immunoSEQ multiplex PCR, the repertoire was profiled, and TCRdb retains in-frame clones only, with some absent. The repertoire holds approximately 600,000 clones, with around 12% as singletons. The data stem from a study of beta chain features in type 1 diabetes. Study results and limitations: A definitive answer on HLA type influencing TCRB rearrangement was not reached here. For Type 1 diabetes patients, all four CD4+ subsets carried TCRB CDR3s that were moderately but significantly shorter. Diminished insertions and augmented deletions at VDJ junctions characterized type 1 diabetes patients.

J lost 2 bases, V lost 5 bases, and 5 bases had no gene match. This CDR3 is 14 amino acids long. Germline V gene data show CDR1 as SGHTA and CDR2 as FQGTGA. The chain has TRBV7-3 and TRBJ2-5; 7 nucleotides align to TRBD1. Sequenced: naive CD4+ T cells from blood. This receptor was taken from a man aged 25-45 years with type 1 diabetes. The CDR3 loop reads CASSKGTEQETQYF. The DNA for the CDR3 is TGTGCCAGCAGCAAAGGGACAGAACAAGAGACCCAGTACTTC.